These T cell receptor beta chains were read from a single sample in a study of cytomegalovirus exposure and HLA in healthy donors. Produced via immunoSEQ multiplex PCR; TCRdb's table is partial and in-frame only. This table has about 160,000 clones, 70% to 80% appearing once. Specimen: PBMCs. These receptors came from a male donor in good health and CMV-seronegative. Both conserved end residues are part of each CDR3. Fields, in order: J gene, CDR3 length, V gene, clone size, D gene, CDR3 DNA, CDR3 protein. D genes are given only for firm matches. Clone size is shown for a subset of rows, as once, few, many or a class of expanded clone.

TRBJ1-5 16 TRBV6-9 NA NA TGTGCCAGCAGTTATGGGGCGGTGGATAGCAATCAGCCCCAGCATTTT CASSYGAVDSNQPQHF
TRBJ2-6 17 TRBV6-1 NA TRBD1 TGTGCCAGCAGTGGATACCGACAGGGGAGAGGGGCCAACGTCCTGACTTTC CASSGYRQGRGANVLTF
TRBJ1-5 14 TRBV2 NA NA TGTGCCAGCAGTGAACGGGTTAGCAATCAGCCCCAGCATTTT CASSERVSNQPQHF
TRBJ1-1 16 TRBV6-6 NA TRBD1 TGTGCCAGCAGTTACACAAGACAGGGGGCGCGAACTGAAGCTTTCTTT CASSYTRQGARTEAFF
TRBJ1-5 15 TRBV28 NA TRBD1 TGTGCCAGCAGTTGGGGGGACAGGGGATATCAGCCCCAGCATTTT CASSWGDRGYQPQHF
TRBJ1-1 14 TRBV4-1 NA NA TGCGCCAGCAGCCAAGTAAGGGGAGGCGCTGAAGCTTTCTTT CASSQVRGGAEAFF
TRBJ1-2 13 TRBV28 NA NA TGTGCCAGCAGGCGGCGAGGTAACTATGGCTACACCTTC CASRRRGNYGYTF
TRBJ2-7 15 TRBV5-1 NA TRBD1 TGCGCCAGCAGCAAAAACAGGGGGGTGGGCCACGAGCAGTACTTC CASSKNRGVGHEQYF
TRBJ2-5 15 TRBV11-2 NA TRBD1 TGTGCCAGCAGCTCACCAGGACAGGGTGTAGAGACCCAGTACTTC CASSSPGQGVETQYF
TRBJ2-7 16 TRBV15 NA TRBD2 TGTGCCACCAGCAGAGATGGGACTAGCGGTTCCTACGAGCAGTACTTC CATSRDGTSGSYEQYF
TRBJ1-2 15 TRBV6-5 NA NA TGTGCCAGCAGATACCCCGGGACAACTGGCTATGGCTACACCTTC CASRYPGTTGYGYTF
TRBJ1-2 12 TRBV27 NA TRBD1 TGTGCCATAAAGACAGGGGATTCTGGCTACACCTTC CAIKTGDSGYTF
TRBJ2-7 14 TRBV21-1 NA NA TGTGCCAGCAGCCCCCGGAACAGGGGACGCGAGCAGTACTTC CASSPRNRGREQYF
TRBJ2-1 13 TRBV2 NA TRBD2 TGTGCCAGCAGTTTGCGGGAGCGGAATGAGCAGTTCTTC CASSLRERNEQFF
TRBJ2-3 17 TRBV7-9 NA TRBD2 TGTGCCAGCAGCGCGCCGGGACTAGCGGGGAGCACAGATACGCAGTATTTT CASSAPGLAGSTDTQYF
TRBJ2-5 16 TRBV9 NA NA TGTGCCAGCAGCCTCGGACAGGGAGGGGGCCAAGAGACCCAGTACTTC CASSLGQGGGQETQYF
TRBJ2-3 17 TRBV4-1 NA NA TGCGCCAGCAGCCAAGATATGGCTAGCGTCTGGACAGATACGCAGTATTTT CASSQDMASVWTDTQYF
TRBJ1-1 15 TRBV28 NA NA TGTGCCAGCAGCCGATATGGACAAACGAACACTGAAGCTTTCTTT CASSRYGQTNTEAFF
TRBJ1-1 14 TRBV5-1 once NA TGCGCCAGCAGCTTGGCCGGTTCGGGGACTGAAGCTTTCTTT CASSLAGSGTEAFF
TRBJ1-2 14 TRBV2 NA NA TGTGCCAGCAGTGAAGGCCGGGAGAACTATGGCTACACCTTC CASSEGRENYGYTF
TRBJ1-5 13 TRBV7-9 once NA TGTGCCAGCAGCTTCGGGAGCAATCAGCCCCAGCATTTT CASSFGSNQPQHF
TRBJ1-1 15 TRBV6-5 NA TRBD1 TGTGCCAGCAGTTACTTCGGGCAGGGGGGTCCTGAAGCTTTCTTT CASSYFGQGGPEAFF
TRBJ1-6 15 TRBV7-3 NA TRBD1 TGTGCCAGCAGCTTATTGGGACAGAAAGGGTCACCCCTCCACTTT CASSLLGQKGSPLHF
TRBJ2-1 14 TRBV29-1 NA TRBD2 TGCAGCGTGGGCTGGACTAGCGGTTACAATGAGCAGTTCTTC CSVGWTSGYNEQFF
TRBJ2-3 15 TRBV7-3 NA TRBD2 TGTGCCAGCAGCTTAACGGGGGGGTACACAGATACGCAGTATTTT CASSLTGGYTDTQYF
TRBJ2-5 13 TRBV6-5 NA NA TGTGCCAGCAGTTACGGCTTGAAAGAGACCCAGTACTTC CASSYGLKETQYF
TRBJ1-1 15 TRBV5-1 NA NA TGCGCCAGCAGTAACCAGGGTACGAGGAACACTGAAGCTTTCTTT CASSNQGTRNTEAFF
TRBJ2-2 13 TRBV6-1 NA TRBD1 TGTGCCAGCAGGGGACAGGGAACCGGGGAGCTGTTTTTT CASRGQGTGELFF
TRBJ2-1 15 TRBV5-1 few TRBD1 TGCGCCAGCAGCTCGACAGGGGGCTCCTACAATGAGCAGTTCTTC CASSSTGGSYNEQFF
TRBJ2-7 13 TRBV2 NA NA TGTGCCAGCAGCGGAACCGGGGTCTACGAGCAGTACTTC CASSGTGVYEQYF
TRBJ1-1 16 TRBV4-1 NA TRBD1 TGCGCCAGCAGCCCCGGGACAGGTACTCTTAGCACTGAAGCTTTCTTT CASSPGTGTLSTEAFF
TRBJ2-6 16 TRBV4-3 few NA TGCGCCAGCAGCCCCAGCGGCTCCTCTGGGGCCAACGTCCTGACTTTC CASSPSGSSGANVLTF
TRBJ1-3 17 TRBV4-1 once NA TGCGCCAGCAGCCAACAACGGACGGGGAGCTCTGGAAACACCATATATTTT CASSQQRTGSSGNTIYF
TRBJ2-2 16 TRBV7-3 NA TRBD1 TGTGCCAGCAGCTCGACAGGGGGCGTTCCCACCGGGGAGCTGTTTTTT CASSSTGGVPTGELFF
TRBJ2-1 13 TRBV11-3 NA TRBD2 TGTGCCAGCAGTTCGCTAGCGGGGGGTGAGCAGTTCTTC CASSSLAGGEQFF
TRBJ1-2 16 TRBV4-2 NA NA TGTGCCAGCAGCCAAGGTCGCGGGGGCGCGGACTATGGCTACACCTTC CASSQGRGGADYGYTF
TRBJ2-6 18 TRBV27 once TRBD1 TGTGCCAGCAGTTCTTCTCGGACAGGGGGCTCTGGGGCCAACGTCCTGACTTTC CASSSSRTGGSGANVLTF
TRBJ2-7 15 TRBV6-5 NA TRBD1 TGTGCCAGCAGTTCTCTAGTCGGACAGGGCTACGAGCAGTACTTC CASSSLVGQGYEQYF
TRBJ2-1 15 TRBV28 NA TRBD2 TGTGCCAGCAGCCAAGCGGGGCGCTCCTACAATGAGCAGTTCTTC CASSQAGRSYNEQFF
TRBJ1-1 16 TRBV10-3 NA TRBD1 TGTGCCATCAGTGAGCCTCGAGGGACAGTGAACACTGAAGCTTTCTTT CAISEPRGTVNTEAFF
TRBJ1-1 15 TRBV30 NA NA TGTGCCTGGAGTGTACGGCCAGACATGAACACTGAAGCTTTCTTT CAWSVRPDMNTEAFF
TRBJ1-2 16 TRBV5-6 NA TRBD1 TGTGCCAGCAGCTTGGCCCCGACAGGGGGGGGCTATGGCTACACCTTC CASSLAPTGGGYGYTF
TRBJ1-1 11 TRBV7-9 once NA TGTGCCAGCGAGGGGGACCGGACGTCTTTCTTT CASEGDRTSFF
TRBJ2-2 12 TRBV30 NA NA TGTGCCTGGAGTCCGGTGACCGGGGAGCTGTTTTTT CAWSPVTGELFF
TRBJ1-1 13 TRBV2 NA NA TGTGCCAGCAGGGGGGGAGGTTACACTGAAGCTTTCTTT CASRGGGYTEAFF
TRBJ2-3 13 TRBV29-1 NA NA TGCAGCGTTGAGCGACAGGGCACAGATACGCAGTATTTT CSVERQGTDTQYF
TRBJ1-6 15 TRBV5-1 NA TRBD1 TGCGCCAGCAGCCTCGGGACAGGGGCAAATTCACCCCTCCACTTT CASSLGTGANSPLHF
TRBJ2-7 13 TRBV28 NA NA TGTGCCAGCAGCAGTTGGCTCATTCGCGAGCAGTACTTC CASSSWLIREQYF
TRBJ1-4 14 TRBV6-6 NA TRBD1 TGTGCCAGCAGTCGGGACAGGGCTAATGAAAAACTGTTTTTT CASSRDRANEKLFF
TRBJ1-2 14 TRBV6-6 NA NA TGTGCCAGCAGTCAGGGTACTTCTAACTATGGCTACACCTTC CASSQGTSNYGYTF
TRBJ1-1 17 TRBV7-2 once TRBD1 TGTGCCAGCAGCTTTCTTGGGACAGGGGCAGGGAACACTGAAGCTTTCTTT CASSFLGTGAGNTEAFF
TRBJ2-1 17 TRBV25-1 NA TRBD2 TGTGCCAGCAGTGAATATAAGGCTAGCGGGAGGGCGAATGAGCAGTTCTTC CASSEYKASGRANEQFF
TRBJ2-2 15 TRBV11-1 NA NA TGTGCCAGCAGCTTAGAGCCCGGGGGAGTCGGGGAGCTGTTTTTT CASSLEPGGVGELFF
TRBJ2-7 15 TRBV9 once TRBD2 TGTGCCAGCAGTATGACTAGCGGGGATTTGGAAGAGCAGTACTTC CASSMTSGDLEEQYF
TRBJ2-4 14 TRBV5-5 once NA TGTGCCAGCAGCTCGACAGGCCTCGGAAACATTCAGTACTTC CASSSTGLGNIQYF
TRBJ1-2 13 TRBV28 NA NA TGTGCCAGCAGTGTGACAGTCGTCTCTGGCTACACCTTC CASSVTVVSGYTF
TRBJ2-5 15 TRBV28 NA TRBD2 TGTGCCAGCAGTAGACTAGCGGGAGGGGGAGAGACCCAGTACTTC CASSRLAGGGETQYF
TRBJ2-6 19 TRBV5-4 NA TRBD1 TGTGCCAGCAGCTTGCCGCCGGGACAGGGTATCGCTGGGGCCAACGTCCTGACTTTC CASSLPPGQGIAGANVLTF
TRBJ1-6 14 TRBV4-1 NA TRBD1 TGCGCCAGCAGCAAGGGACAGAATAATTCACCCCTCCACTTT CASSKGQNNSPLHF